The 22 T cell receptor beta chains listed next were all sequenced from one sample in a study of identical twins. TCRdb ran MiXCR on the 5' RACE reads and lists one entry per CDR3 protein. The sample lists 450,000 to 650,000 distinct CDR3 sequences; over 8.5% were seen once. This same sample was also taken into another study, of yellow fever vaccine responses in identical twins.

The sequenced sample consisted of PBMCs. The receptors originated from a woman in her late teens or twenties in good health.

This clonotype occurred many times. The rearrangement uses TRBV10-3 and TRBJ2-2; 12 nucleotides line up with TRBD1. This CDR3 region has 14 residues. Germline-derived CDR1 and CDR2 are ENHRY and SYGVKD. The trim removed 7 bases at V and 6 bases at J, leaving 3 bases unmatched. CDR3 DNA: TGTGCCATCACCGGGACAGGGGGCCCCGGGGAGCTGTTTTTT. Translated, it gives CAITGTGGPGELFF.

This clonotype was picked up one time. The chain links TRBV11-2 to TRBJ2-7; a weak D match, TRBD2 (6 bases). This CDR3 comprises 15 residues. Germline CDR1 and CDR2: SGHAT and FQNNGV. Trimming pared 2 bases from V and 1 base from J, leaving 12 bases between. CDR3 sequence reads: CASSLSPDYSYEQYF. CDR3 in DNA: TGTGCCAGCAGCTTAAGTCCGGACTATTCCTACGAGCAGTACTTC.

This clonotype was seen ten or more times. The chain carries TRBV7-9 and TRBJ2-5; 15 bases fit TRBD2. V was pared by 5 bases and J by 3 bases, with 7 bases of the junction left unmatched. The V gene's germline CDR1 is SEHNR and CDR2 FQNEAQ (reference sequence). The CDR3 runs 17 residues. In DNA, the CDR3 is TGTGCCAGCAGCCGGACTAGCGGGAGGGCCGGGAAAGAGACCCAGTACTTC. Encoded protein: CASSRTSGRAGKETQYF. Combining the CDR3 with reference TRBV7-9 and TRBJ2-5 gives the whole variable domain DTGVSQNPRHKITKRGQNVTFRCDPISEHNRLYWYRQTLGQGPEFLTYFQNEAQLEKSRLLSDRFSAERPKGSFSTLEIQRTEQGDSAMYLCASSRTSGRAGKETQYFGPGTRLLVL.

This clonotype was found many times. The chain is built from TRBV5-5 and TRBJ2-1, with 9 bases identical to TRBD1. This CDR3 is built from 16 residues. The germline CDR1 and CDR2 sequences are SGHKS and YYEKEE (reference sequence). The V gene end was trimmed by 4 bases and the J gene end by 3 bases; junction bases not matched to a gene: 8. Here the CDR3 reads CASSRQGGGFYNEQFF. DNA of the CDR3: TGTGCCAGCAGCCGACAGGGGGGGGGCTTCTACAATGAGCAGTTCTTC.

This clonotype was seen more than once but under ten times. V and J are TRBV9 and TRBJ2-7, with D uncertain. The CDR3 consists of 16 residues. Looked up from germline, CDR1 is SGDLS and CDR2 is YYNGEE. Between the trimmed V and J ends, which lost 1 base and 1 base, there was a span of 15 bases. This CDR3 reads CASSVRGSLGSYEQYF. The CDR3 coding sequence is TGTGCCAGCAGCGTAAGAGGTAGCCTAGGGTCCTACGAGCAGTACTTC.

This clonotype has more than one count but fewer than ten. The rearrangement links TRBV29-1 to TRBJ2-7; 10 bases line up with TRBD1. The CDR3 totals 13 residues. CDR1 and CDR2 from the germline V gene are SQVTM and ANQGSEA. With V trimmed by 4 bases and J by 5 bases, 5 bases remained unmatched. The CDR3 spells CSVATGGGNEQYF. For the CDR3, the DNA is TGCAGCGTTGCGACAGGGGGCGGGAACGAGCAGTACTTC.

The rearrangement links TRBV12-3 or TRBV12-4 to TRBJ2-7; D gene ambiguous. V was clipped by 4 bases and J by 1 base, with 8 bases between them. The CDR3 spans 13 residues. CDR3 DNA: TGTGCCAGCAGTTCCATACAGTCCTACGAGCAGTACTTC. Its translation: CASSSIQSYEQYF.

This clonotype has a count of ten or more. This sequence joins TRBV12-3 or TRBV12-4 and TRBJ1-2; 7 bases are a match to TRBD1. The CDR3 totals 16 residues. The V gene end was trimmed by 7 bases and the J gene end by 7 bases; junction bases not matched to a gene: 18. The CDR3 region is CASTPGQTITLGGYTF. As DNA, the CDR3 is TGTGCCAGCACCCCGGGACAGACGATAACTTTAGGTGGCTACACCTTC.

This sequence joins TRBV5-1 and TRBJ2-1, with TRBD1 identical over 10 bases. This CDR3 has 16 residues. The germline V gene encodes CDR1 SGHRS and CDR2 YFSETQ. Trimming cost V 0 bases and J 1 base; bases outside gene matches: 1. The DNA of the CDR3 is TGCGCCAGCAGCTTGGGGGACAGGGGATCCTACAATGAGCAGTTCTTC. Translation gives CASSLGDRGSYNEQFF. Using reference TRBV5-1 and TRBJ2-1 for the parts outside the CDR3, the full variable domain is KAGVTQTPRYLIKTRGQQVTLSCSPISGHRSVSWYQQTPGQGLQFLFEYFSETQRNKGNFPGRFSGRQFSNSRSEMNVSTLELGDSALYLCASSLGDRGSYNEQFFGPGTRLTVL.

The chain has TRBV5-1 and TRBJ2-1; 7 bases align to TRBD2. The ends lost 5 bases at V and 6 bases at J; junction bases unmatched: 2. Germline lookup yields CDR1 SGHRS and CDR2 YFSETQ. The CDR3 is made up of 12 amino acids. CDR3 residues: CASRGGVNEQFF. The CDR3 region has the DNA TGCGCCAGCAGGGGGGGGGTCAATGAGCAGTTCTTC.

The gene calls are TRBV6-2 or TRBV6-3 and TRBJ2-2; D call uncertain. CDR1 MNHEY and CDR2 SVGEGT come from the germline V gene. There are 16 residues in the CDR3. V lost 4 bases, J lost 2 bases, and 14 bases lay in between. The DNA of the CDR3 is TGTGCCAGCAGTTCCCGACTGGTGATTAACACCGGGGAGCTGTTTTTT. It specifies CASSSRLVINTGELFF.

This clonotype was observed a few times. CDR3 sequence reads: CASSPADPGLADPGKGTDTQYF. In DNA form, the CDR3 reads TGTGCCAGCAGCCCAGCTGACCCGGGACTAGCGGACCCCGGGAAGGGCACAGATACGCAGTATTTT. The chain recombines TRBV13 with TRBJ2-3, with TRBD2 matching over 11 bases. The CDR3 has 22 residues. The germline gives CDR1 PRHDT, CDR2 FYEKMQ (reference sequence). Trimming cost V 5 bases and J 1 base; bases outside gene matches: 23. Combining the CDR3 with reference TRBV13 and TRBJ2-3 gives the whole variable domain AAGVIQSPRHLIKEKRETATLKCYPIPRHDTVYWYQQGPGQDPQFLISFYEKMQSDKGSIPDRFSAQQFSDYHSELNMSSLELGDSALYFCASSPADPGLADPGKGTDTQYFGPGTRLTVL.

The chain combines TRBV3-1 with TRBJ2-5; the match to TRBD1 covers 11 bases. CDR3 length equals 17 residues. Germline CDR1 reads LGHDT; CDR2 reads YNNKEL (reference sequence). The trim removed 0 bases at V and 4 bases at J, leaving 7 bases unmatched. In nucleotides, the CDR3 is TGTGCCAGCAGCCAAGATCCCCCGGACAGGGGGCGAGAGACCCAGTACTTC. It codes for CASSQDPPDRGRETQYF.

The CDR3 is CASSQEVRARDTGELFF. CDR3 nucleotide sequence: TGTGCCAGCAGCCAAGAGGTCCGGGCGCGGGACACCGGGGAGCTGTTTTTT. The chain couples TRBV4-2 to TRBJ2-2; TRBD2 is a possible D gene (5 bases). The CDR3 loop spans 17 amino acids. V was trimmed by 0 bases and J by 3 bases, leaving 14 bases between them. Per germline, CDR1 LGHNA and CDR2 YNFKEQ.

This clonotype was seen many times. V is TRBV24-1 and J is TRBJ2-7; 10 nucleotides line up with TRBD1. Per germline, CDR1 KGHDR and CDR2 SFDVKD. The CDR3 runs to 13 residues. J was trimmed by 6 bases and V by 8 bases; bases with no gene match: 6. The CDR3 here is CATMSGQGGEQYF. The CDR3 DNA follows: TGTGCCACCATGTCCGGACAGGGGGGCGAGCAGTACTTC.

This clonotype occurred many times. The chain carries TRBV3-1 and TRBJ2-1; no definite D call. The ends were cut back, 0 bases at V and 9 bases at J, with 9 bases in the middle. CDR3 size: 13 residues. Germline loops: CDR1 LGHDT, CDR2 YNNKEL (reference sequence). CDR3 DNA sequence: TGTGCCAGCAGCCAAGATCCCACCTCTGAGCAGTTCTTC. It translates to CASSQDPTSEQFF.

This clonotype was detected many times. The J gene is TRBJ1-1, the V gene TRBV6-5; no definite D call. Germline-derived CDR1 and CDR2 are MNHEY and SVGAGI. The CDR3 has 12 residues. Trimming shortened V by 4 bases and J by 6 bases, and 9 bases separated the two germline ends. The CDR3 protein is CASSLFGAEAFF. For the CDR3, the DNA is TGTGCCAGCAGTTTGTTCGGGGCTGAAGCTTTCTTT.

This clonotype was counted a few times. The CDR3 DNA follows: TGCAGTGCAACGGGACCTAGCGGGGGTTCCTACGAGCAGTACTTC. Translated, it gives CSATGPSGGSYEQYF. V and J are TRBV20-1 and TRBJ2-7, with 10 bases matching TRBD2. Losses at the gene ends were 6 bases for V and 1 base for J; bases not matched to a gene: 9. Germline V CDR1 and CDR2: DFQATT, SNEGSKA (reference sequence). This CDR3 has 15 amino acids.

The V and J genes are TRBV11-2 and TRBJ2-1; tentative D call: TRBD1 (6 bases). CDR1 is SGHAT, CDR2 FQNNGV, per germline. The CDR3 loop spans 18 amino acids. Trimming stripped 1 base from V and 10 bases from J, with 26 bases between. In DNA form, the CDR3 reads TGTGCCAGCAGCTTAGTTGATACACCAGGGGTGGCTTTTGGGGAGCAGTTCTTC. The encoded protein is CASSLVDTPGVAFGEQFF. Complete variable domain (other parts from reference TRBV11-2 and TRBJ2-1): EAGVAQSPRYKIIEKRQSVAFWCNPISGHATLYWYQQILGQGPKLLIQFQNNGVVDDSQLPKDRFSAERLKGVDSTLKIQPAKLEDSAVYLCASSLVDTPGVAFGEQFFGPGTRLTVL.

This clonotype appeared a few times. The rearrangement joins TRBV6-2 or TRBV6-3 to TRBJ2-5; D is uncertain. The CDR3 contains 15 residues. Germline-derived CDR1 and CDR2 are MNHEY and SVGEGT. Trimming took 5 bases from V and 0 from J, leaving 13 bases between them. CDR3 in amino acids: CASSTRRMYQETQYF. CDR3 coding DNA: TGTGCCAGCAGTACTCGACGGATGTACCAAGAGACCCAGTACTTC.

This clonotype was detected ten times or more. The gene calls are TRBV15 and TRBJ2-1, with no clear D. CDR3 size: 16 residues. V lost 2 bases and J 9 bases, leaving 20 bases between the germline ends. Germline CDR1 and CDR2: LNHNV and YYDKDF (reference sequence). DNA for the CDR3: TGTGCCACCAGCAGATCCCGATCCGCCTGGGGTACTGAGCAGTTCTTC. Translating it yields CATSRSRSAWGTEQFF.

This clonotype was counted a few times. The chain is built from TRBV5-6 and TRBJ1-1; the D is unclear. CDR1 SGHDT and CDR2 YYEEEE come from the germline V gene. This CDR3 has 18 amino acids. V was shortened by 0 bases and J by 0 bases, with 18 bases between the two germline ends. CDR3 amino acids: CASSLEGGWRRLNTEAFF. CDR3 nucleotides: TGTGCCAGCAGCTTGGAGGGAGGTTGGCGCAGATTGAACACTGAAGCTTTCTTT.